The clone carrying this T cell receptor (beta chain) was recorded once. The record originates from a study of OX40 agonist ivuxolimab in advanced cancers. The CDR3 covers 15 residues. Losses at the gene ends were 3 bases for V and 2 bases for J; bases not matched to a gene: 4. From germline, CDR1 is SNHLY and CDR2 FYNNEI. Measured with immunoSEQ multiplex PCR; TCRdb has only the in-frame clones, and not every one. This sample has under 55,000 clones, with approximately 88% found just once. Specimen: CD4+ or CD8+ T cells sorted from blood, collected in a trial of the OX40 agonist ivuxolimab. This TCR derives from an adult with an advanced solid tumor such as melanoma, head and neck, liver or kidney cancer. The rearrangement joins TRBV2 to TRBJ2-3, with 8 bases lining up with TRBD2. CDR3 sequence (DNA): TGTGCCAGCAGTGAGCGGGGGGATTTCACAGATACGCAGTATTTT. Its translation: CASSERGDFTDTQYF.